This TCR beta chain was sequenced for a study of blood T cell repertoires in COVID-19. Turning to the study itself: The origin of the acute and convalescent COVID-19 samples was the United States, Italy and Spain. T cells, B-cell-depleted T cells, or PBMCs supplied cDNA or gDNA.

Symptom resolution, clearance, or two negative PCRs marked donors in Cohort 3 as recovered. The sample holds one count of this clone. Trimming stripped 6 bases from V and 9 bases from J, with 14 bases between. The CDR3 consists of 11 residues. Germline V gene data show CDR1 as GTSNPN and CDR2 as SVGIG (reference sequence). The repertoire was sequenced with immunoSEQ multiplex PCR; TCRdb's copy has only in-frame clones and lacks some. The sample yields approximately 330,000 clones, 85% to 90% seen once. J is TRBJ1-1 and V is TRBV30, with a possible D match to TRBD1 (5 bases). Sequences were obtained from PBMCs or T cells enriched from blood (not recorded which). The sequence derives from a woman in her 30s who had recovered from COVID-19. As DNA, the CDR3 is TGTGCCTGTTCGACCAGGGTGAAAGCTTTCTTT. The encoded protein is CACSTRVKAFF.